A single sample gave rise to the 29 T cell receptor beta chains below, sequenced in a study of blood T cell repertoires in COVID-19. TCRdb's table, derived via immunoSEQ multiplex PCR, lists solely in-frame clones and lacks some. The top ten hold 0.8% to 0.9% of the sample, which has approximately 500,000 clones, 89% seen once. The sample consisted of peripheral blood. Every receptor here comes from a man between 18 and 29 years old with COVID-19, enrolled during active disease.

V and J are TRBV5-6 and TRBJ2-1; TRBD2 matches at 7 bases. The CDR3 extends over 18 amino acids. Trimming removed 0 bases from V and 4 bases from J; junction bases left unmatched: 13. Germline assignment: CDR1 SGHDT and CDR2 YYEEEE. The DNA of the CDR3 is TGTGCCAGCAGCTTGGCCGCGTGGGCGGGAGAGCGGTACAATGAGCAGTTCTTC. Residues: CASSLAAWAGERYNEQFF.

V gene TRBV5-1 combines with J gene TRBJ2-3; the match to TRBD1 covers 7 bases. Trimming at V came to 0 bases and at J to 5 bases, leaving 6 bases not matched to a gene. The germline CDR1 and CDR2 sequences are SGHRS and YFSETQ. This CDR3 has 15 residues. CDR3 bases: TGCGCCAGCAGCTTGGTAAAGGGGGCTGAAGATACGCAGTATTTT. Translating it yields CASSLVKGAEDTQYF.

This clone was seen only once. This chain connects TRBV6-5 to TRBJ1-1, with 8 bases matching TRBD1. The CDR3 runs 14 residues. The V and J ends lost 8 bases and 4 bases, in that order; junction bases with no gene match: 9. Germline loops: CDR1 MNHEY, CDR2 SVGAGI. This chain's CDR3 is CASGRTGWGTEAFF. In nucleotides, the CDR3 is TGTGCCAGCGGTCGGACAGGGTGGGGCACTGAAGCTTTCTTT.

The gene calls are TRBV19 and TRBJ2-7, with D perhaps matching TRBD1 (6 bases). CDR1 LNHDA and CDR2 SQIVND come from the germline V gene (reference sequence). The CDR3 extends over 15 amino acids. Trimming left V 6 bases short and J 3 bases short, with 18 bases between. CDR3 loop: CASRPTPGQSYEQYF. The CDR3, as DNA: TGTGCCAGTAGGCCCACCCCGGGACAAAGCTACGAGCAGTACTTC. The variable domain in full, with the rest retrieved from reference TRBV19 and TRBJ2-7, is DGGITQSPKYLFRKEGQNVTLSCEQNLNHDAMYWYRQDPGQGLRLIYYSQIVNDFQKGDIAEGYSVSREKKESFPLTVTSAQKNPTAFYLCASRPTPGQSYEQYFGPGTRLTVT.

The rearrangement joins TRBV13 to TRBJ2-1; TRBD2 matches at 7 bases. V shed 5 bases and J 5 bases; nucleotides not matched to a gene: 6. The CDR3 has 14 amino acids. CDR1 and CDR2 (germline): PRHDT, FYEKMQ (reference sequence). This CDR3 is CASSRSGVDNEQFF. As DNA, the CDR3 is TGTGCCAGCAGCCGGAGCGGGGTCGACAATGAGCAGTTCTTC.

This clone appeared a single time. The rearrangement uses TRBV19 and TRBJ1-5; the D gene is possibly TRBD1 (6 bases). With 3 bases removed from V and 7 bases from J, the gap between germline ends came to 10 bases. The germline gives CDR1 LNHDA, CDR2 SQIVND (reference sequence). This CDR3 comprises 13 residues. The CDR3 sequence: CASSIGGVQPQHF. The CDR3 bases are TGTGCCAGTAGTATTGGGGGCGTGCAGCCCCAGCATTTT.

This chain links TRBV28 with TRBJ2-7, with 13 bases lining up with TRBD2. J lost 5 bases, V lost 2 bases, and 6 bases had no gene match. The CDR3 contains 16 residues. Germline values: CDR1 MDHEN, CDR2 SYDVKM. The CDR3 DNA reads TGTGCCAGCAGTTTACCTACTAGCGGGAGGGCCCACGAGCAGTACTTC. Residues: CASSLPTSGRAHEQYF. Combining the CDR3 with reference TRBV28 and TRBJ2-7 gives the whole variable domain DVKVTQSSRYLVKRTGEKVFLECVQDMDHENMFWYRQDPGLGLRLIYFSYDVKMKEKGDIPEGYSVSREKKERFSLILESASTNQTSMYLCASSLPTSGRAHEQYFGPGTRLTVT.

As concerns this clone: The junction differs from germline at one of its ends, possibly a read error. This chain joins TRBV3-1 (or the pseudogene TRBV3-2) and TRBJ2-3; 7 bases fit TRBD2. The CDR3 runs to 14 residues. Germline V CDR1 and CDR2: LGHDT, YNNKEL (reference sequence). The CDR3: CASSKRDATETQYF. CDR3 nucleotides: TGTGCCAGCAGCAAGCGGGACGCCACAGAAACGCAGTATTTT.

The chain carries TRBV5-6 and TRBJ2-1; the D gene is possibly TRBD1 (5 bases). The germline V gene has CDR1 SGHDT and CDR2 YYEEEE. V gave up 2 bases and J gave up 8 bases, with 14 bases separating them. This CDR3 has 14 amino acids. The CDR3 bases are TGTGCCAGCAGCTTCAGAGACAGAACCGATGAGCAGTTCTTC. Protein product: CASSFRDRTDEQFF.

This sequence joins TRBV18 and TRBJ2-1, with TRBD2 matching over 14 bases. Losses at the gene ends were 2 bases for V and 6 bases for J; bases not matched to a gene: 3. The CDR3 extends over 16 amino acids. CDR1 KGHSH and CDR2 LQKENI come from the germline V gene. The CDR3 loop is CASSPDGLAGGNEQFF. In DNA form, the CDR3 reads TGTGCCAGCTCACCAGATGGACTAGCGGGGGGCAATGAGCAGTTCTTC.

The table lists this clone with a count of one. The chain joins TRBV4-1 to TRBJ2-1; tentative D call: TRBD2 (5 bases). This CDR3 has 12 residues. Germline V gene sequence: CDR1 MGHRA, CDR2 YSYEKL. With 3 bases removed from V and 15 bases from J, the gap between germline ends came to 15 bases. The CDR3 region is CASSHTRLIGFF. DNA for the CDR3: TGCGCCAGCAGCCACACTAGGTTGATTGGGTTCTTC.

The genes are TRBV6-5 and TRBJ2-3; 11 nucleotides align to TRBD2. The CDR3 runs to 15 residues. From germline, CDR1 is MNHEY and CDR2 SVGAGI. V lost 6 bases, J lost 4 bases, and 6 bases stayed unmatched. In nucleotides, the CDR3 is TGTGCCAGCAGCGTTAGCGGGGGGGTGGCAGATACGCAGTATTTT. Amino acid sequence: CASSVSGGVADTQYF.

The chain joins TRBV27 to TRBJ1-5; weak D call: TRBD1 (5 bases). The germline CDR1 and CDR2 sequences are MNHEY and SMNVEV (reference sequence). This CDR3 has 14 residues. V lost 3 bases, J lost 7 bases, and 13 bases lay in between. The CDR3 loop is CASSLQGFYQPQHF. The CDR3 bases are TGTGCCAGCAGTTTGCAGGGTTTTTACCAGCCCCAGCATTTT.

The chain recombines TRBV4-1 with TRBJ2-3; TRBD2 might be the D (6 bases). Germline V gene data show CDR1 as MGHRA and CDR2 as YSYEKL. With 2 bases removed from V and 4 bases from J, the gap between germline ends came to 19 bases. This CDR3 has 17 amino acids. In DNA form, the CDR3 reads TGCGCCAGCAGCCAACCGGGCCCTAGACAGCGGGCAGATACGCAGTATTTT. This codes for CASSQPGPRQRADTQYF.

Comment on this clone: This same CDR3 is encoded by further DNA sequences in the sample. V usage is TRBV2 and J usage is TRBJ2-7, with D perhaps matching TRBD1 (5 bases). CDR1 SNHLY and CDR2 FYNNEI come from the germline V gene. V lost 2 bases to trimming and J lost 4 bases, with 6 bases between them. The CDR3 spans 12 residues. CDR3 in amino acids: CASSESGYEQYF. CDR3 bases: TGTGCCAGCAGTGAATCAGGGTACGAGCAGTACTTC. The full variable domain, completed using reference TRBV2 and TRBJ2-7, is EPEVTQTPSHQVTQMGQEVILRCVPISNHLYFYWYRQILGQKVEFLVSFYNNEISEKSEIFDDQFSVERPDGSNFTLKIRSTKLEDSAMYFCASSESGYEQYFGPGTRLTVT.

The J gene is TRBJ2-3, the V gene TRBV7-6; D is undetermined. CDR3 length: 15 residues. Germline CDR1 SGHVS, CDR2 FNYEAQ. The V and J ends lost 4 bases and 4 bases respectively, with 15 bases between them. This CDR3 is CASSSEAGWADTQYF. The CDR3 DNA sequence: TGTGCCAGCAGCTCAGAGGCCGGATGGGCAGATACGCAGTATTTT.

The chain combines TRBV5-4 with TRBJ1-5; no reliable D call. CDR1 is SGHNT, CDR2 YYREEE, per germline (reference sequence). The CDR3 has 15 amino acids. V was cut by 4 bases and J by 0 bases, with 11 bases left in between. The DNA of the CDR3 is TGTGCCAGCAGCCTAAGCCCCTATAGCAATCAGCCCCAGCATTTT. This translates into CASSLSPYSNQPQHF.

The V gene is TRBV18, the J gene TRBJ2-5, with D perhaps matching TRBD1 (6 bases). Germline values: CDR1 KGHSH, CDR2 LQKENI. With 3 bases removed from V and 4 bases from J, the gap between germline ends came to 12 bases. The CDR3 runs 14 residues. The CDR3 sequence: CASSPNQGGETQYF. CDR3 sequence (DNA): TGTGCCAGCTCACCGAACCAAGGGGGAGAGACCCAGTACTTC.

The J gene is TRBJ1-4, the V gene TRBV6-5; no definite D call. The CDR3 sequence is 13 residues long. Trimming removed 8 bases at V and 0 bases at J, with 7 bases between. Germline V lookup: CDR1 MNHEY, CDR2 SVGAGI. The CDR3 spells CASCPSTNEKLFF. The CDR3, as DNA: TGTGCCAGCTGTCCCTCAACTAATGAAAAACTGTTTTTT.

V is TRBV4-1 and J is TRBJ2-6; D is perhaps TRBD1 (5 bases). Between the trimmed V and J ends, which lost 0 bases and 0 bases, there was a span of 6 bases. This CDR3 spans 16 amino acids. CDR1 is MGHRA and CDR2 is YSYEKL in the germline V gene. The CDR3 nucleotides are TGCGCCAGCAGCCAAGACAGGGTCTCTGGGGCCAACGTCCTGACTTTC. Translated: CASSQDRVSGANVLTF.

The CDR3 nucleotides are TGTGCCAGCAGCCACGCCCGTGGGACACAAAGGATGTCCGCCAAAAACATTCAGTACTTC. It specifies CASSHARGTQRMSAKNIQYF. The chain is built from TRBV4-2 and TRBJ2-4, with a weak D call TRBD1 (6 bases). The CDR3 extends over 20 amino acids. V lost 3 bases to trimming and J lost 1 base, with 25 bases between them. The V gene's germline CDR1 is LGHNA and CDR2 YNFKEQ.

The table lists this clone with a count of one. The CDR3 DNA is TGTGCCAGCAGCTCCATAGGGGGGGACTGGCTTGGCCATGAGCAGTTCTTC. Translation gives CASSSIGGDWLGHEQFF. The rearrangement links TRBV7-2 to TRBJ2-1, with D perhaps matching TRBD2 (7 bases). V was cut by 4 bases and J by 8 bases, with 24 bases left in between. The CDR3 loop spans 17 amino acids. The germline CDR1 and CDR2 sequences are SGHTA and FQGNSA.

CDR3 in amino acids: CASSLLAGRNEQYF. CDR3 in DNA: TGTGCCAGCAGTTTACTAGCGGGACGCAACGAGCAGTACTTC. The chain has TRBV27 and TRBJ2-7; 9 bases fit TRBD2. CDR3 length: 14 residues. Trimming took 2 bases from V and 5 from J; bases not matched to a gene: 4. Germline V gene data show CDR1 as MNHEY and CDR2 as SMNVEV (reference sequence).

CDR3 loop: CAHRTGGYGYTF. As DNA, the CDR3 is TGTGCACACCGGACAGGGGGCTATGGCTACACCTTC. The V gene is TRBV30, the J gene TRBJ1-2, with TRBD1 matching 10 bases. CDR3 size: 12 residues. Germline V gives CDR1 GTSNPN, CDR2 SVGIG (reference sequence).

This chain links TRBV27 with TRBJ2-2, with 8 bases lining up with TRBD1. This CDR3 has 17 residues. The ends lost 2 bases at V and 1 base at J; junction bases unmatched: 6. In germline, CDR1 is MNHEY, CDR2 SMNVEV (reference sequence). This CDR3 reads CASSLRRQGRNTGELFF. CDR3 coding DNA: TGTGCCAGCAGTTTAAGGCGACAGGGGAGGAACACCGGGGAGCTGTTTTTT.

The chain has TRBV5-1 and TRBJ2-1; the D gene is possibly TRBD1 (6 bases). Between the trimmed V and J ends, which lost 4 bases and 4 bases, there was a span of 18 bases. The CDR3 runs 16 residues. CDR1 SGHRS and CDR2 YFSETQ come from the germline V gene. The CDR3 protein is CASSLPGRGGYNEQFF. For the CDR3, the DNA is TGCGCCAGCAGCCTGCCTGGGAGAGGGGGATACAATGAGCAGTTCTTC.

This sequence joins TRBV2 and TRBJ1-1, with 10 bases identical to TRBD1. The CDR3 spans 17 residues. V was clipped by 6 bases and J by 3 bases; unmatched bases: 13. Per germline, CDR1 SNHLY and CDR2 FYNNEI. The DNA for the CDR3 is TGTGCCAGCAGATCTAGGGACAGGGGAAAGGAGGACACTGAAGCTTTCTTT. Amino acids: CASRSRDRGKEDTEAFF.

The rearrangement links TRBV5-1 to TRBJ2-7; 7 nucleotides line up with TRBD1. Unmatched junction bases numbered 14, after V lost 4 bases and J lost 7 bases. The CDR3 extends over 15 amino acids. Germline V CDR1 and CDR2: SGHRS, YFSETQ. The CDR3 DNA follows: TGCGCCAGCAGCACTTCCGGGACAGATACTTCGGAGCAGTACTTC. As protein: CASSTSGTDTSEQYF. Full variable domain (missing parts from reference TRBV5-1 and TRBJ2-7): KAGVTQTPRYLIKTRGQQVTLSCSPISGHRSVSWYQQTPGQGLQFLFEYFSETQRNKGNFPGRFSGRQFSNSRSEMNVSTLELGDSALYLCASSTSGTDTSEQYFGPGTRLTVT.

This chain connects TRBV5-1 to TRBJ2-6; TRBD1 agrees at 9 bases. Germline V gives CDR1 SGHRS, CDR2 YFSETQ. The CDR3 has 16 amino acids. V shed 0 bases and J 3 bases; nucleotides not matched to a gene: 1. The CDR3 is CASSLVGQGGANVLTF. Written as DNA, the CDR3 is TGCGCCAGCAGCTTGGTGGGACAGGGTGGGGCCAACGTCCTGACTTTC.